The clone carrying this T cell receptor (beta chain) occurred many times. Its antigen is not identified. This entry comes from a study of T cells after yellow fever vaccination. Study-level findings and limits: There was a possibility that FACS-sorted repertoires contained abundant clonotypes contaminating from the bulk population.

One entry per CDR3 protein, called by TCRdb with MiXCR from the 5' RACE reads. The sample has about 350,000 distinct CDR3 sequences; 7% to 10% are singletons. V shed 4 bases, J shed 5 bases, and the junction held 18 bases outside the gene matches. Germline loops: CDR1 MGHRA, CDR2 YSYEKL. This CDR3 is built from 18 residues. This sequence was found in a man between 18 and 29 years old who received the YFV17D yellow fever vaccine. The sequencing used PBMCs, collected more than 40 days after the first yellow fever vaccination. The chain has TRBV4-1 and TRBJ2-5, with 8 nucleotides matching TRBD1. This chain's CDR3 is CASSPAVDRVIMWETQYF. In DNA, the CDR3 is TGCGCCAGCAGCCCCGCGGTGGACAGGGTAATAATGTGGGAGACCCAGTACTTC.